The source of this T cell receptor beta chain is a study of monozygotic twins with inflammatory bowel disease. Overall study findings and caveats: In the analysis, different T cell subtypes could not be told apart.

For each CDR3 protein, TCRdb gives one entry from its re-call of the 5' RACE reads, without DNA. This specimen shows hundreds of thousands of distinct CDR3 sequences; the ten leading clones hold 2.4%. The CDR3 covers 15 residues. Germline lookup yields CDR1 LGHNA and CDR2 YNFKEQ. In regard to this clonotype: Antigen unknown.

The specimen was blood. The TCR originated in a human donor with ulcerative colitis or Crohn's disease, or a healthy co-twin of an affected twin (not recorded which). This rearrangement joins TRBV4-2 to TRBJ1-2; the TCRdb call, TRBD1, lacks DNA for checking. CDR3 amino acids: CASSQDLGQDYGYTF.